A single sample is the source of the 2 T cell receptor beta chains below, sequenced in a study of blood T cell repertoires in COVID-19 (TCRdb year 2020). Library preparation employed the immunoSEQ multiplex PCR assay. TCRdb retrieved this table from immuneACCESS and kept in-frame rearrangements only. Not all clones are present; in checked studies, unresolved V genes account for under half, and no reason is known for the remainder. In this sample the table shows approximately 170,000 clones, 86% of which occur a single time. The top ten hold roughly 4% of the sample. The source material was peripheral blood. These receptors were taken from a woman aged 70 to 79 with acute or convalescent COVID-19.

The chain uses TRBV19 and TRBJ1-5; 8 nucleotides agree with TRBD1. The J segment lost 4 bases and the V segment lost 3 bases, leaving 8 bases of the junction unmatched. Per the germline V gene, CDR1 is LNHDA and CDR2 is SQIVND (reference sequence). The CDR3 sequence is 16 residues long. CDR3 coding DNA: TGTGCCAGTAGTATCGGAGACAGGGGTCTGAATCAGCCCCAGCATTTT. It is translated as CASSIGDRGLNQPQHF.

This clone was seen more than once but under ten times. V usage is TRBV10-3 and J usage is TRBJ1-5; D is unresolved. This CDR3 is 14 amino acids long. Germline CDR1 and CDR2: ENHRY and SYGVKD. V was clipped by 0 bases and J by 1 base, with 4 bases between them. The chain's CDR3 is CAISESGSNQPQHF. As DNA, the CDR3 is TGTGCCATCAGTGAGTCCGGGAGCAATCAGCCCCAGCATTTT.